Sequencing of this T cell receptor (beta chain) was carried out in a study of blood T cell repertoires in COVID-19 (dated by TCRdb to the early 2020s). Study-level background: Samples from collaborators originated in the United States, Italy and Spain and spanned both the acute and convalescent phases of COVID-19. The prospective study material was composed of cDNA or gDNA derived from T cells, B-cell-depleted T cells, or PBMCs. Subjects who had been exposed to COVID-19, were actively infected with it, or had recovered from it provided the deeply sampled blood TCRbeta repertoires that made up the dataset. The repertoires were released in a freely available public database intended as a resource for research on the immune response to SARS-CoV-2. Samples were obtained from the ongoing ImmuneRACE study (first 160 participants) and from 1,254 subjects provided by 6 global collaborators. A de-identified subject ID, COVID-19 status, age in years and sex were almost always included in the sample metadata. HLA class I and class II types, where available, came from metadata supplied by the sample provider rather than from assay-based typing. What the work shows at the level of the full study, not this receptor alone: How much clinical and demographic metadata was included differed by source and by participant, and the metadata was provided uncurated.

Spanning cysteine to phenylalanine, the CDR3 consists of 14 amino acids. Just the 42-base CDR3 DNA is kept, in frame starting at base 1. V sheds 4 bases and J sheds 7 bases, leaving 13 bases between their ends. As encoded in the germline V gene (reference sequence), CDR1 is MNHEY while CDR2 is SMNVEV. As for this clone: Its antigen specificity is not known. No base quality values were provided; no much bigger clone lies one nucleotide off.

TCRbeta CDR3 regions were amplified from genomic DNA using the immunoSEQ Assay, a bias-controlled multiplex PCR. Turning to the authors' computational methods: Within the assay, amplification of reference gene primers was used to estimate how many nucleated cells each sample contained. To quantify the absolute abundance of each unique TCRbeta CDR3 rearrangement, sequence reads were collapsed and filtered. Productive Simpson clonality was computed per sample as the square root of Simpson's diversity index over productive rearrangements. TCRdb carries this immuneACCESS record with in-frame sequences only. Its versions omit some clonotypes, under half of them owing to an unresolved V gene in the studies checked, with the rest unexplained. For V, J and clone size, that table is used; D and trimming come from the DNA. Present in this sample are around 290,000 clones, approximately 90% of which were seen just once. About 4.2% of the sample lies in the top ten.

Whole blood was collected in K2EDTA tubes by collaborating institutions according to the institutions' own protocols. Collaborator samples were shipped for TCRbeta analysis as frozen whole blood, isolated PBMCs, or DNA extracted from either sample type. This receptor was taken from a man in his forties with acute or convalescent COVID-19. Rearrangement joined TRBV27 to TRBJ1-4; a tentative D match to TRBD1 spans 6 bases. The sequenced sample consisted of peripheral blood. The CDR3 region reads CASSSGQSFEKLFF. The DNA is TGTGCCAGCAGTTCTGGACAGTCGTTTGAAAAACTGTTTTTT. Reference TRBV27 and TRBJ1-4 genes cover what lies past the CDR3, so the full variable domain is EAQVTQNPRYLITVTGKKLTVTCSQNMNHEYMSWYRQDPGLGLRQIYYSMNVEVTDKGDVPEGYKVSRKEKRNFPLILESPSPNQTSLYFCASSSGQSFEKLFFGSGTQLSVL.